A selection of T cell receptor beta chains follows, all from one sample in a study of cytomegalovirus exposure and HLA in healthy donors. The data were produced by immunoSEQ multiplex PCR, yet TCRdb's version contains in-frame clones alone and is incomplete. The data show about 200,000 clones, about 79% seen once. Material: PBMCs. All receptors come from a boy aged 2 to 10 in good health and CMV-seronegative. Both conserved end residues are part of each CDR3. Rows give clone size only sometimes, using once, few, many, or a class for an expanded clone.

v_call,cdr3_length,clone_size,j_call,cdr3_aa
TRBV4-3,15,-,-,CASSQDRGQVGEQYF
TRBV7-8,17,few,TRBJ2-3,CASSFLLAGGPIDTQYF
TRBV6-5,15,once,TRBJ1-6,CASCKTGLTTSPLHF
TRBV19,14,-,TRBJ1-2,CASSPDRTGLGYTF
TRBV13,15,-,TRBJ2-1,CASSSLAGGYNEQFF
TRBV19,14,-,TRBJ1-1,CASTVGGGGTEAFF
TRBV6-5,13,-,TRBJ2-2,CASRRGAAGELFF
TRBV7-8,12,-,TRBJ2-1,CAGSGGAHEQFF
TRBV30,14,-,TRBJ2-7,CAWALRFGSYEQYF
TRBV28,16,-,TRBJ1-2,CASSLWGQGDTAGYTF
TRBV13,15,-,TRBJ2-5,CASSLDSGGQETQYF
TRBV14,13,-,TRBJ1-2,CARYLYSFYGYTF
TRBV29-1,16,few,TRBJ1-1,CTGGATGRFVNTEAFF
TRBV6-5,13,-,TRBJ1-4,CASSLSGNEKLFF
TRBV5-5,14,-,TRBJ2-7,CASSLLAGGYEQYF
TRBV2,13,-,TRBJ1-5,CASTGQGNQPQHF
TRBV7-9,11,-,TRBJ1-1,CASRSGTEAFF
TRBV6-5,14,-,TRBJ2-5,CASRPGSGQETQYF
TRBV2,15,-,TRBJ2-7,CASSEGWTDAYEQYF
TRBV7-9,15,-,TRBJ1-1,CASSLSDSLQREAFF
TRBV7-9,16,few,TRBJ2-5,CASSLGGGGILETQYF
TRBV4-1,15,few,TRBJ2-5,CASSHLGLPRETQYF